These 21 T cell receptor beta chains were sequenced from one sample in a study of glioma-infiltrating T cells. Using RNA template, CDR3s of TCR alpha and beta were amplified with iRepertoire arm-PCR. MiXCR, run by TCRdb on the multiplex PCR reads, gives a single entry per CDR3 protein. This table holds 150,000 to 200,000 distinct CDR3 sequences, more than 35% found once. What was sequenced was glioma tissue, nonneoplastic brain tissue, or PBMCs (not recorded which). The receptors shown here come from a human donor with low-grade glioma or glioblastoma, undergoing nonglioma brain surgery, or in good health (not recorded which).

CDR3 nucleotides: TGTGCCAGCAAGGGACGGGTGCTTGTGTACGAGCAGTACTTC. Translated: CASKGRVLVYEQYF. V is TRBV6-6 and J is TRBJ2-7, with D possibly being TRBD1 or TRBD2 (5 bases each). The CDR3 contains 14 residues. CDR1 and CDR2 (germline): MNHNY, SVGAGI (reference sequence). Trimming pared 7 bases from V and 4 bases from J, leaving 17 bases between.

At least ten counts were recorded for this clonotype. The chain couples TRBV20-1 to TRBJ2-7, with a tentative D call TRBD2 (6 bases). In germline, CDR1 is DFQATT, CDR2 SNEGSKA (reference sequence). Trimming removed 5 bases at V and 3 bases at J, with 23 bases between. CDR3 length: 16 residues. CDR3 in amino acids: CSASGFHQRAVYEQYF. For the CDR3, the DNA is TGCAGTGCTTCCGGGTTCCACCAGCGGGCGGTCTACGAGCAGTACTTC.

The rearrangement uses TRBV18 and TRBJ2-7, with D perhaps matching TRBD2 (5 bases). This CDR3 has 14 residues. V lost 8 bases to trimming and J lost 0 bases, with 14 bases between them. The germline gives CDR1 KGHSH, CDR2 LQKENI. CDR3 DNA sequence: TGTGCCAGCCACCGCGGGTCGAGCTCCTACGAGCAGTACTTC. This translates into CASHRGSSSYEQYF.

Remarks on this clonotype: A read error may be the cause here, since a much bigger clone is one base away. This chain connects TRBV20-1 to TRBJ2-7, with 7 nucleotides matching TRBD1. The CDR3 spans 12 residues. Per the germline V gene, CDR1 is DFQATT and CDR2 is SNEGSKA (reference sequence). The CDR3 DNA follows: TGCAGTGGACAGGGTCCCCTAAACGAGGAGTACTTC. Translation gives CSGQGPLNEEYF.

In its sample, this clonotype was seen a few times. With a much larger clone just one base away, this may be a read error. The rearrangement links TRBV2 to TRBJ1-2, with a tentative D call TRBD1 (6 bases). The CDR3 has 14 residues. Germline values: CDR1 SNHLY, CDR2 FYNNEI. CDR3: CASSESGVDYCYTF. Here the CDR3 DNA reads TGTGCCAGCAGTGAATCAGGGGTGGACTATTGCTACACCTTC.

This clonotype was detected ten times or more. The chain recombines TRBV27 with TRBJ2-3; D ambiguous. V dropped 4 bases and J dropped 0 bases, with 5 bases sitting between them. This CDR3 is built from 13 residues. Germline CDR1 reads MNHEY; CDR2 reads SMNVEV (reference sequence). CDR3 sequence (DNA): TGTGCCAGCAGTTCAATAAGCACAGATACGCAGTATTTT. This sequence encodes CASSSISTDTQYF.

With respect to this clonotype: A single base separates this from a much larger clone, so it may be a read error. DNA of the CDR3: TGCGCCAGCAGCTTTACTACAGGTGTGAAAACTGAAGCTTTCTTT. Encoded protein: CASSFTTGVKTEAFF. This chain links TRBV5-1 with TRBJ1-1; D may be TRBD1 (5 bases). The germline V gene has CDR1 SGHRS and CDR2 YFSETQ. CDR3 length: 15 residues.

Notes on this clonotype: Given the absence of the conserved phenylalanine or tryptophan at the CDR3 end, a read error is likely. The V call is TRBV19, the J call TRBJ1-1; 8 bases align to TRBD1. CDR1 is LNHDA, CDR2 SQIVND, per germline (reference sequence). With 7 bases clipped from V and 3 bases from J, the junction kept 13 bases outside the gene matches. The CDR3 spans 16 residues. DNA of the CDR3: TGTGCCAGTATCACTGCAGGGGGCAGGGTTGACACTGAAGCTTTCCTT. This codes for CASITAGGRVDTEAFL.

Worth noting for this clonotype: This may be a read error: a much more frequent sequence differs by one nucleotide. The V gene is TRBV28, the J gene TRBJ2-7, with 7 bases aligning to TRBD2. In germline, CDR1 is MDHEN, CDR2 SYDVKM. CDR3 size: 13 residues. This CDR3 reads CASTWGGNYEKYF. The CDR3 DNA sequence: TGTGCCAGCACCTGGGGGGGGAACTACGAGAAGTACTTC. Looking up the rest from reference TRBV28 and TRBJ2-7 gives the full variable domain: DVKVTQSSRYLVKRTGEKVFLECVQDMDHENMFWYRQDPGLGLRLIYFSYDVKMKEKGDIPEGYSVSREKKERFSLILESASTNQTSMYLCASTWGGNYEKYFGPGTRLTVT.

The sample holds one count of this clonotype. The genes are TRBV28 and TRBJ1-5; D may be TRBD1 (5 bases). CDR3 length: 15 amino acids. Germline CDR1 reads MDHEN; CDR2 reads SYDVKM. As DNA, the CDR3 is TGTACAAGCAGACCGGACACAAATAGCAATCAGCCCCAGCATTTT. Protein: CTSRPDTNSNQPQHF.

This clonotype was picked up a small number of times. The DNA of the CDR3 is TGTGCCATCCTCATGGGGGAGGGCGTAGACTATGGCTACACCTTC. Translation: CAILMGEGVDYGYTF. The chain recombines TRBV12-3 or TRBV12-4 with TRBJ1-2; a weak D match, TRBD1 (5 bases). The ends were cut back, 10 bases at V and 3 bases at J, with 21 bases in the middle. This CDR3 spans 15 amino acids.

This chain joins TRBV2 and TRBJ2-5, with 7 positions matching TRBD2. The CDR3 extends over 12 amino acids. Unmatched junction bases numbered 12, after V lost 7 bases and J lost 13 bases. Germline V gene data show CDR1 as SNHLY and CDR2 as FYNNEI. The CDR3 loop is CASNTREGGLYF. CDR3 in DNA: TGTGCCAGCAACACGAGGGAGGGAGGCCTGTACTTC.

A word on this clonotype: Its ends do not fully match the called genes, so a read error is possible. V is TRBV29-1 and J is TRBJ1-1; no firm D call. This CDR3 has 11 amino acids. Germline CDR1 and CDR2: SQVTM and ANQGSEA. This CDR3 is CRAGTNTEAFF. The CDR3 coding sequence is TGTCGGGCAGGTACGAACACTGAAGCTTTCTTT. The full variable domain, rest sourced from reference TRBV29-1 and TRBJ1-1, is SAVISQKPSRDICQRGTSLTIQCQVDSQVTMMFWYRQQPGQSLTLIATANQGSEATYESGFVIDKFPISRPNLTFSTLTVSNMSPEDSSIYLCRAGTNTEAFFGQGTRLTVV.

The V call is TRBV11-2, the J call TRBJ1-2; D is undetermined. Germline loops: CDR1 SGHAT, CDR2 FQNNGV. The CDR3 runs to 13 residues. The V end lost 5 bases, the J end lost 14 bases, and 21 bases lay between the germline ends. DNA of the CDR3: TGTGCCAGCAGCACATCTTTAAACGGTGCCCGGACCTTC. It yields the protein CASSTSLNGARTF. The full variable domain, its missing parts supplied by reference TRBV11-2 and TRBJ1-2, is EAGVAQSPRYKIIEKRQSVAFWCNPISGHATLYWYQQILGQGPKLLIQFQNNGVVDDSQLPKDRFSAERLKGVDSTLKIQPAKLEDSAVYLCASSTSLNGARTFGSGTRLTVV.

With respect to this clonotype: A read error is possible here, since a much larger clone lies one base away. This CDR3 reads CSVPKGFDEQFF. The CDR3 DNA follows: TGCAGCGTCCCAAAGGGATTCGATGAGCAGTTCTTC. The V gene is TRBV20-1, the J gene TRBJ2-1; D gene ambiguous. The CDR3 runs to 12 residues. CDR1 is DFQATT, CDR2 SNEGSKA, per germline (reference sequence).

V is TRBV14 and J is TRBJ2-1, with 8 positions matching TRBD2. CDR3 length: 17 amino acids. V dropped 0 bases and J dropped 2; count of bases not matched to a gene: 6. Germline lookup yields CDR1 SGHDN and CDR2 FVKESK. CDR3 nucleotides: TGTGCCAGCAGCCAAGATAGCGGGATTAGGCCCTACAATGAGCAGTTCTTC. It is translated as CASSQDSGIRPYNEQFF.

This clonotype was counted a single time. V usage is TRBV27 and J usage is TRBJ2-7; 7 positions agree with TRBD2. CDR3 length equals 14 residues. Germline CDR1 MNHEY, CDR2 SMNVEV (reference sequence). With 6 bases clipped from V and 7 bases from J, the junction kept 12 bases outside the gene matches. CDR3 nucleotides: TGTGCCAGCAGATCCGCACTAGCGAACAATGAGCAGTACTTC. This codes for CASRSALANNEQYF.

V is TRBV10-2 and J is TRBJ2-7; 11 positions agree with TRBD1. V dropped 2 bases and J dropped 5; count of bases not matched to a gene: 8. Germline loops: CDR1 WSHSY, CDR2 SAAADI. The CDR3 is made up of 16 amino acids. The CDR3 DNA is TGCGCCAGCAGTGAGGCATGGACAGGGGGCCTCCACGAGCAGTACTTC. Translated: CASSEAWTGGLHEQYF.

V is TRBV7-2 and J is TRBJ2-5; 8 nucleotides align to TRBD2. Looked up from germline, CDR1 is SGHTA and CDR2 is FQGNSA. The CDR3 spans 14 residues. With V trimmed by 2 bases and J by 2 bases, 1 base remained unmatched. CDR3 amino acids: CTSSLTGGQETQYF. CDR3 sequence (DNA): TGTACCAGCAGCTTAACGGGAGGGCAAGAGACCCAGTACTTC.

This clonotype was recorded many times. This sequence joins TRBV28 and TRBJ1-1; D gene unclear. V gave up 5 bases and J gave up 1 base, with 8 bases separating them. Germline CDR1 and CDR2: MDHEN and SYDVKM. The CDR3 has 13 residues. CDR3 sequence (DNA): TGTGCCAGCAGTACAAGACCGAACACTGAAGCTTTCTTT. As protein: CASSTRPNTEAFF.

A note on this clonotype: This sequence may be a read error, since a much larger clone differs from it by one base. The rearrangement uses TRBV20-1 and TRBJ2-5; 11 positions match TRBD2. This CDR3 is 14 amino acids long. Germline trimming cut 7 bases from V and 5 bases from J; bases unmatched to any gene: 9. Germline lookup yields CDR1 DFQATT and CDR2 SNEGSKA (reference sequence). The CDR3 loop reads CSVILAGARETQYF. The CDR3, as DNA: TGCAGTGTTATACTAGCGGGAGCCAGGGAGACCCAGTACTTC.